Detailed here is one T cell receptor (beta chain). RNA in amounts of 0.5 to 1 ug was reverse transcribed with random hexamers. In TCRdb, the immunoSEQ multiplex PCR reads were re-called with MiXCR into one record per CDR3 protein. The sample consists of about 76,000 distinct CDR3 sequences, roughly 92% of them appearing once. These data come from a study of CD8 T cells in Susac syndrome. Trimming stripped 3 bases from V and 7 bases from J, with 10 bases between. The CDR3 totals 14 residues. The germline V gene encodes CDR1 KGHSH and CDR2 LQKENI. Sequencing of TCR beta covered CD8+ and CD4+ T cells obtained from blood.

The gene calls are TRBV18 and TRBJ1-6, with TRBD1 as a possible D gene (5 bases). This sequence was found in a human donor with Susac syndrome. Sequencing input: CD8+ T cells from PBMCs. For the CDR3, the DNA is TGTGCCAGCTCACCTAAGCGGGACAATTCACCCCTCCACTTT. Translation: CASSPKRDNSPLHF.